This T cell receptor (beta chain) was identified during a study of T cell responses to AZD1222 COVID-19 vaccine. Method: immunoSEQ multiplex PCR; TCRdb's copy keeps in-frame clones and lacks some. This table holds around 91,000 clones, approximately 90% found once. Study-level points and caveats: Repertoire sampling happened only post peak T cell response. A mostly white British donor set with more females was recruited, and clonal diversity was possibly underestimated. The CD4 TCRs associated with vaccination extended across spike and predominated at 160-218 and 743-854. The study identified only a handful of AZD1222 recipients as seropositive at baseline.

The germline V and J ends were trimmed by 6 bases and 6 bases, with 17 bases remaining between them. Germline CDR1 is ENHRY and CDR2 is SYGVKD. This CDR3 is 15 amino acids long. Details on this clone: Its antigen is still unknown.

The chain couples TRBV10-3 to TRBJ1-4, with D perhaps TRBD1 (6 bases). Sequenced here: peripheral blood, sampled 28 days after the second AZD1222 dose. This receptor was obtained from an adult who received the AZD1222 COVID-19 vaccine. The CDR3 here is CAIRPHGTNYEKLFF. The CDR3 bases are TGTGCCATCAGGCCTCACGGGACAAATTATGAAAAACTGTTTTTT.